Listed below are T cell receptor beta chains from one sample, sequenced in a study of blood T cell repertoires in COVID-19. Libraries were prepared by immunoSEQ multiplex PCR; TCRdb keeps only in-frame clonotypes and omits some of them. The sample has 95,000 to 150,000 clones, 82% seen once. What was sequenced was peripheral blood. All receptors derive from a woman in her seventies with acute or convalescent COVID-19. Each CDR3 is given with its conserved first and last residue. D genes are given only for firm matches. Rows may omit the clone size; those that give it use once, few, many or a size class.

-,TRBD2,TRBV19,TRBJ2-1,CASSVMGGGAYNEQFF,TGTGCCAGTAGTGTGATGGGCGGGGGGGCCTACAATGAGCAGTTCTTC
few,TRBD1,TRBV20-1,TRBJ1-2,CSASIQGARDGYTF,TGCAGTGCTAGTATACAGGGGGCGCGAGATGGCTACACCTTC
-,TRBD1,TRBV5-1,TRBJ1-6,CASSLGQGGSPLHF,TGCGCCAGCAGCTTGGGGCAGGGGGGATCACCCCTCCACTTT
-,TRBD1,TRBV9,TRBJ1-3,CASSVGRGLGNTIYF,TGTGCCAGCAGCGTAGGGAGGGGGCTTGGAAACACCATATATTTT
-,TRBD1,TRBV7-9,TRBJ1-5,CASSPTGTANQPQHF,TGTGCCAGCAGCCCAACGGGGACAGCGAATCAGCCCCAGCATTTT
-,-,TRBV29-1,TRBJ1-1,CSVGNTEAFF,TGCAGCGTCGGGAACACTGAAGCTTTCTTT
-,-,TRBV4-3,TRBJ1-2,CASSPNFRGTDGYTF,TGCGCCAGCAGCCCAAATTTTAGGGGTACGGATGGCTACACCTTC
-,-,TRBV2,TRBJ1-1,CASRDTNTEAFF,TGTGCCAGCAGAGACACGAACACTGAAGCTTTCTTT
-,-,TRBV5-1,TRBJ2-1,CASSLGGQINYNEQFF,TGCGCCAGCAGCTTGGGAGGTCAGATTAACTACAATGAGCAGTTCTTC
once,-,TRBV18,TRBJ2-2,CASSPQGRSTGELFF,TGTGCCAGCTCACCGCAGGGGAGAAGCACCGGGGAGCTGTTTTTT
-,TRBD1,TRBV4-3,TRBJ1-3,CASSQTSGTAGNTIYF,TGCGCCAGCAGCCAAACCTCCGGGACAGCTGGAAACACCATATATTTT
-,-,TRBV4-3,TRBJ1-2,CASSQEPTDSLYGYTF,TGCGCCAGCAGCCAAGAGCCTACCGACAGCTTGTATGGCTACACCTTC
-,-,TRBV5-1,TRBJ1-6,CASSLAGIQNSPLHF,TGCGCCAGCAGCTTGGCCGGGATTCAAAATTCACCCCTCCACTTT
-,-,TRBV4-3,TRBJ1-1,CASSQESLGSSEAFF,TGCGCCAGCAGCCAAGAAAGTTTGGGGAGTTCTGAAGCTTTCTTT
-,TRBD1,TRBV11-2,TRBJ1-2,CASSSGTGLGYTF,TGTGCCAGCAGCTCCGGGACAGGTCTTGGCTACACCTTC
-,TRBD2,TRBV7-2,TRBJ2-2,CASSWGLAGGRYHRRELFF,TGTGCCAGCAGCTGGGGACTAGCGGGGGGCAGATACCACCGGAGGGAGCTGTTTTTT
-,-,TRBV5-4,TRBJ1-4,CASRRDRDNEKLFF,TGTGCCAGCAGGCGGGACCGCGATAATGAAAAACTGTTTTTT
once,TRBD1,TRBV6-5,TRBJ2-7,CASIKRTGRTYEQYF,TGTGCCAGCATTAAACGGACAGGTCGCACCTACGAGCAGTACTTC
once,TRBD2,TRBV7-2,TRBJ2-3,CASSLGGGPTNTQYF,TGTGCCAGCAGCTTAGGCGGGGGGCCGACGAATACGCAGTATTTT
-,-,TRBV5-1,TRBJ2-6,CASSLLGGSGANVLTF,TGCGCCAGCAGCTTATTGGGGGGATCCGGGGCCAACGTCCTGACTTTC
-,-,TRBV7-9,TRBJ2-2,CASSFGSAAGELFF,TGTGCCAGCAGCTTCGGGTCTGCGGCCGGGGAGCTGTTTTTT
-,TRBD1,TRBV2,TRBJ1-5,CASSEATGAQPQHF,TGTGCCAGCAGTGAAGCAACAGGGGCCCAGCCCCAGCATTTT